The 14 T cell receptor beta chains in this list originate from one sample, sequenced in a study of cytomegalovirus exposure and HLA in healthy donors. 13 Jbeta primers and 60 Vbeta primers were used for the PCR. Profiled with immunoSEQ multiplex PCR; TCRdb holds only in-frame clones, not every one. The sample yields roughly 180,000 clones, around 76% seen once. Material for sequencing was PBMCs. The receptors shown here come from a man aged 40-49 years in good health and CMV-seronegative.

CDR3 loop: CASSEATTYTNTGELFF. CDR3 DNA sequence: TGTGCCAGCAGTGAAGCTACTACCTATACGAACACCGGGGAGCTGTTTTTT. V usage is TRBV2 and J usage is TRBJ2-2; D remains unclear. Germline loops: CDR1 SNHLY, CDR2 FYNNEI. V lost 0 bases and J 0 bases, leaving 11 bases between the germline ends. The CDR3 is 17 residues long.

The gene calls are TRBV5-1 and TRBJ2-3; D possibly corresponds to TRBD2 (6 bases). The CDR3 has 15 residues. The germline V gene has CDR1 SGHRS and CDR2 YFSETQ. V lost 4 bases and J lost 2, with 14 bases in between. The CDR3 DNA is TGCGCCAGCAGCCCGAAGCTAGCGTTCACAGATACGCAGTATTTT. It translates to CASSPKLAFTDTQYF.

This chain connects TRBV6-5 to TRBJ2-5; D uncertain. Germline CDR1 reads MNHEY; CDR2 reads SVGAGI. V gave up 4 bases and J gave up 7 bases, with 16 bases separating them. This CDR3 comprises 14 residues. The CDR3 region is CASSSPGLRGTQYF. The CDR3 coding sequence is TGTGCCAGCAGTTCCCCCGGCCTCAGAGGGACCCAGTACTTC.

V gene TRBV30 combines with J gene TRBJ2-4; tentatively, D is TRBD1 (6 bases). V lost 3 bases, J lost 6 bases, and 9 bases lay in between. CDR3 length: 12 residues. Germline CDR1 GTSNPN, CDR2 SVGIG (reference sequence). CDR3 amino acids: CAWSPQGNIQYF. The CDR3 DNA reads TGTGCCTGGAGCCCACAGGGAAACATTCAGTACTTC.

The V call is TRBV7-8, the J call TRBJ2-1; weak D call: TRBD1 (6 bases). The V end lost 0 bases, the J end lost 6 bases, and 12 bases lay between the germline ends. The CDR3 is 15 amino acids. The germline V gene encodes CDR1 SGHVS and CDR2 FQNEAQ. CDR3 DNA: TGTGCCAGCAGCTTAGCTCGGACAGTGGGCAATGAGCAGTTCTTC. This translates into CASSLARTVGNEQFF.

V and J are TRBV30 and TRBJ2-1, with D perhaps TRBD2 (6 bases). CDR3 length: 14 residues. Germline V gene sequence: CDR1 GTSNPN, CDR2 SVGIG (reference sequence). Deletions cut 2 bases from V and 5 bases from J, with 13 bases between. The CDR3 spells CAWSFGGNDNEQFF. DNA of the CDR3: TGTGCCTGGAGTTTCGGCGGGAACGACAATGAGCAGTTCTTC.

This chain links TRBV5-6 with TRBJ1-1, with 11 bases lining up with TRBD1. The germline gives CDR1 SGHDT, CDR2 YYEEEE. Losses at the gene ends were 3 bases for V and 4 bases for J; bases not matched to a gene: 8. The CDR3 length is 16 residues. The CDR3 spells CASSSDRGLGGTEAFF. The CDR3 nucleotides read TGTGCCAGCAGCTCGGACAGGGGGCTCGGTGGCACTGAAGCTTTCTTT.

The V and J genes are TRBV13 and TRBJ1-2; TRBD1 matches 7 bases. This CDR3 is 14 amino acids long. The germline CDR1 and CDR2 sequences are PRHDT and FYEKMQ (reference sequence). Germline trimming cut 5 bases from V and 5 bases from J; bases unmatched to any gene: 8. The CDR3 sequence is CASSARDSRYGYTF. Here the CDR3 DNA reads TGTGCCAGCAGCGCCCGGGACAGTAGATATGGCTACACCTTC.

The chain employs TRBV28 and TRBJ1-4; 8 bases align to TRBD1. From germline, CDR1 is MDHEN and CDR2 SYDVKM. The CDR3 is made up of 15 amino acids. V dropped 2 bases and J dropped 8; count of bases not matched to a gene: 7. The CDR3 sequence is CASSLVGQGDEKLFF. The DNA of the CDR3 is TGTGCCAGCAGTTTAGTAGGACAGGGTGACGAAAAACTGTTTTTT.

This clone was observed a handful of times. The rearrangement uses TRBV5-1 and TRBJ2-7, with 7 bases fitting TRBD1. Trimming took 1 base from V and 3 from J; bases not matched to a gene: 4. Germline CDR1 reads SGHRS; CDR2 reads YFSETQ. This CDR3 contains 14 residues. The CDR3: CASSLMGQSYEQYF. CDR3 in DNA: TGCGCCAGCAGCTTGATGGGACAGAGCTACGAGCAGTACTTC.

V gene TRBV19 combines with J gene TRBJ1-5, with 7 bases that match TRBD1. The CDR3 consists of 15 residues. J lost 6 bases, V lost 6 bases, and 11 bases had no gene match. Germline assignment: CDR1 LNHDA and CDR2 SQIVND (reference sequence). In DNA, the CDR3 is TGTGCCAGTAGCCGACAGGGTGTGGTATCTCAGCCCCAGCATTTT. Protein sequence: CASSRQGVVSQPQHF.

This chain links TRBV6-5 with TRBJ1-5, with D perhaps TRBD1 (5 bases). This CDR3 comprises 13 residues. V dropped 6 bases and J dropped 3 bases, with 9 bases sitting between them. Germline values: CDR1 MNHEY, CDR2 SVGAGI. The CDR3 loop is CASSMTVNQPQHF. The CDR3 bases are TGTGCCAGCAGCATGACAGTCAATCAGCCCCAGCATTTT.

V gene TRBV30 combines with J gene TRBJ1-6; D gene uncertain. Per germline, CDR1 GTSNPN and CDR2 SVGIG (reference sequence). The CDR3 is 13 amino acids. The V end was cut by 0 bases, the J end by 7 bases, with 7 bases between. This CDR3 reads CAWSVTGNSPLHF. CDR3 bases: TGTGCCTGGAGTGTAACGGGAAATTCACCCCTCCACTTT.

V usage is TRBV7-2 and J usage is TRBJ1-1; tentatively, D is TRBD1 (6 bases). Per the germline V gene, CDR1 is SGHTA and CDR2 is FQGNSA. Trimming shortened V by 0 bases and J by 4 bases, and 6 bases separated the two germline ends. The CDR3 has 13 residues. The CDR3 DNA is TGTGCCAGCAGCTTAGCCAGGGGCACTGAAGCTTTCTTT. Translating gives CASSLARGTEAFF.